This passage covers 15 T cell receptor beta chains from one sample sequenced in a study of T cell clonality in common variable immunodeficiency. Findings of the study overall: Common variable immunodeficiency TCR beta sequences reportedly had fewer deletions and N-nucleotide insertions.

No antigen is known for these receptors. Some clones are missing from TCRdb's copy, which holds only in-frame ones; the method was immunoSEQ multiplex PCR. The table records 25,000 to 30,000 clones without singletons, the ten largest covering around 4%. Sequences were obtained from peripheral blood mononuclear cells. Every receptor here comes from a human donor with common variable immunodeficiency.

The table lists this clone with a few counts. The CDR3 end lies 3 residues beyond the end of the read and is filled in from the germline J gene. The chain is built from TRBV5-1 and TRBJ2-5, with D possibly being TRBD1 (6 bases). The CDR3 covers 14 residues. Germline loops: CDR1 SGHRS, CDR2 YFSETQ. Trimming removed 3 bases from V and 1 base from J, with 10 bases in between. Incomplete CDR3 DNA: TGCGCCAGCAGCTCTTCGACAGGCCAAGAGACC. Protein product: CASSSSTGQET. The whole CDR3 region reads CASSSSTGQETQYF.

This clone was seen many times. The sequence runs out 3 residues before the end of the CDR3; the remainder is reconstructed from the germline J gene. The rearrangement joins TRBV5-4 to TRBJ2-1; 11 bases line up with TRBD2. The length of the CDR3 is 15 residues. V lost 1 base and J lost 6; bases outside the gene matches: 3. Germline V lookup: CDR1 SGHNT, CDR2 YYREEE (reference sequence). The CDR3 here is CASSLTSGSGNEQFF. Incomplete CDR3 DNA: TGTGCCAGCAGCTTGACTAGCGGGAGCGGCAATGAG. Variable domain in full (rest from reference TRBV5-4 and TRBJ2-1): ETGVTQSPTHLIKTRGQQVTLRCSSQSGHNTVSWYQQALGQGPQFIFQYYREEENGRGNFPPRFSGLQFPNYSSELNVNALELDDSALYLCASSLTSGSGNEQFFGPGTRLTVL.

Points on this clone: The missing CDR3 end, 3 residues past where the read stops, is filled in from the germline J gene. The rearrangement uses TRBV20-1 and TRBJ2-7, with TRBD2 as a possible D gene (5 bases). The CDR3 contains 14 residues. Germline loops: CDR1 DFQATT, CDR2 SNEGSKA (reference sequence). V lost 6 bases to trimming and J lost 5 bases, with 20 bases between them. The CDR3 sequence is CSAEGERFVDEQYF. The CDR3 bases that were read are TGCAGTGCCGAAGGAGAGCGGTTCGTGGACGAG.

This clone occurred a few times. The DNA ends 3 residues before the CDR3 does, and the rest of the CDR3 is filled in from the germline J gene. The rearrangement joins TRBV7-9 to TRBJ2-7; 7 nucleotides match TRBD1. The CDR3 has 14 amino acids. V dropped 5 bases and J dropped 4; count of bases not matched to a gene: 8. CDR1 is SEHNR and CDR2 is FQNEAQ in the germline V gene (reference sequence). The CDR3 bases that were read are TGTGCCAGCAGCCCGGTAGGACAGGCTTACGAG. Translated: CASSPVGQAYE. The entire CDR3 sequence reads CASSPVGQAYEQYF.

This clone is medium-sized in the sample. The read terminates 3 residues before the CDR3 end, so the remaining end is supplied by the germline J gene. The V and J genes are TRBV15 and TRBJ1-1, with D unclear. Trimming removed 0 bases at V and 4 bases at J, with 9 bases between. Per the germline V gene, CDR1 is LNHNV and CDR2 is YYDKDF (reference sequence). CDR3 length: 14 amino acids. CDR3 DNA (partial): TGTGCCACCAGCAGAGATCCAAGGGCCACTGAA. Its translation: CATSRDPRATE. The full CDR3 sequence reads CATSRDPRATEAFF.

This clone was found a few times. The sequenced CDR3 bases are TGTGCCAGCAGTTACGGGGTCCGGACAGGGACTGGAAACACC. Protein product: CASSYGVRTGTGNT. The CDR3 in full is CASSYGVRTGTGNTIYF. The V gene is TRBV6-2 or TRBV6-3, the J gene TRBJ1-3; TRBD1 aligns across 8 bases. Coverage ceases 3 residues before the CDR3 finishes, and the germline J gene fills in the end. Per germline, CDR1 MNHEY and CDR2 SVGEGT. This CDR3 has 17 residues. J gave up 2 bases and V 2 bases, and 8 bases lay outside the gene matches.

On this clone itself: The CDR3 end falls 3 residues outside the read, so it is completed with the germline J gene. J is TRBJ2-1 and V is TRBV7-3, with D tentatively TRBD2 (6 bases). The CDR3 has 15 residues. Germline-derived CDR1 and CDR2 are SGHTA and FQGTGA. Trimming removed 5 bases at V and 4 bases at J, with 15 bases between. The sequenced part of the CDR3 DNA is TGTGCCAGCAGCATCGCCGGGACTTTATACAATGAG. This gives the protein CASSIAGTLYNE. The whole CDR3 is CASSIAGTLYNEQFF.

Partial CDR3 DNA: TGTGCCAGCTCACGGCGGCCTAATGAAAAA. Encoded protein: CASSRRPNEK. The full-length CDR3 reads as CASSRRPNEKLFF. This chain uses TRBV18 with TRBJ1-4; D not certain. The CDR3 end falls 3 residues outside the read, so it is completed with the germline J gene. Germline lookup yields CDR1 KGHSH and CDR2 LQKENI. Trimming cost V 4 bases and J 3 bases, with 6 bases left between them. There are 13 residues in the CDR3.

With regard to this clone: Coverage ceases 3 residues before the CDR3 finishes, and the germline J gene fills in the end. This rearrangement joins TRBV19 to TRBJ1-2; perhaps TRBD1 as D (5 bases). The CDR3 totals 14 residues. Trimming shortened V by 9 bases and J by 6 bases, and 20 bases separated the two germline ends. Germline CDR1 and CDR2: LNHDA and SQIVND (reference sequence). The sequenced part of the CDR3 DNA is TGTGCCAGCCGGACGACGAGGGGTTCCCATGGC. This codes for CASRTTRGSHG. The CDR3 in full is CASRTTRGSHGYTF.

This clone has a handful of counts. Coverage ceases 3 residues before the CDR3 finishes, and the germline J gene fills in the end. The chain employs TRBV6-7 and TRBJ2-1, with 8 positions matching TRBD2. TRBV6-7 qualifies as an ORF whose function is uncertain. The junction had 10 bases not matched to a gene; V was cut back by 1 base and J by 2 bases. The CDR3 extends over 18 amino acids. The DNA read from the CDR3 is TGTGCCAGCAGTTACTTAACTAGCGGCCCCACCCCCTACAATGAG. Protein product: CASSYLTSGPTPYNE. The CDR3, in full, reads CASSYLTSGPTPYNEQFF.

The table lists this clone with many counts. Here the CDR3 reads CSVGGGDYEQYF. Partial CDR3 DNA: TGCAGCGTTGGGGGAGGGGACTACGAG. The chain employs TRBV29-1 and TRBJ2-7, with 7 bases aligning to TRBD2. The read comes to an end 3 residues before the CDR3 does, leaving the germline J gene to fill in the end. CDR1 and CDR2 from the germline V gene are SQVTM and ANQGSEA. V shed 4 bases and J 3 bases; nucleotides not matched to a gene: 3. The CDR3 runs to 12 residues.

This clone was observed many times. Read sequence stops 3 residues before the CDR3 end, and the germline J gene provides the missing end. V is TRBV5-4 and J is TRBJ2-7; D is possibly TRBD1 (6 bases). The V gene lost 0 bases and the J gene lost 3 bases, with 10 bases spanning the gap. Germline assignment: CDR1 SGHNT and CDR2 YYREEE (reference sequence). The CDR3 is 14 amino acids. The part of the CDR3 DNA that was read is TGTGCCAGCAGCTTGGGGGGGCCGGACTACGAG. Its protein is CASSLGGPDYE. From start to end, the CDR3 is CASSLGGPDYEQYF.

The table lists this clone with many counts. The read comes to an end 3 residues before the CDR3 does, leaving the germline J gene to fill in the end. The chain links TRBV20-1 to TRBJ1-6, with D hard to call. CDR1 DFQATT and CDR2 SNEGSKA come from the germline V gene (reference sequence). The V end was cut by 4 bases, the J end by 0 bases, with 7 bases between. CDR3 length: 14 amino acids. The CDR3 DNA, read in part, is TGCAGTGCTAAGGCCCTCTCCTATAATTCACCC. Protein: CSAKALSYNSP. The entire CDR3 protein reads CSAKALSYNSPLHF.

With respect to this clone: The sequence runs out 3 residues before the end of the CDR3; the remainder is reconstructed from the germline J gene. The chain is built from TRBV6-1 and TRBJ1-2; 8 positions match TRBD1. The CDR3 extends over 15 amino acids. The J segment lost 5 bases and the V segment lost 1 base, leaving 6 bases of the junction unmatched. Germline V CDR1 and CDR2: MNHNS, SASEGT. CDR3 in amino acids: CASSEVSGGGYGYTF. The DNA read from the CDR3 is TGTGCCAGCAGTGAAGTTTCAGGGGGCGGGTATGGC.

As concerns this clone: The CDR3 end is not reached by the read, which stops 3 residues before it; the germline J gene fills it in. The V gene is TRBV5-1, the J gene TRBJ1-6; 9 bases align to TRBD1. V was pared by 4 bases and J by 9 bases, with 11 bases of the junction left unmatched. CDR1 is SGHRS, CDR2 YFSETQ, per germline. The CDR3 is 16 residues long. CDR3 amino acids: CASSLAKQGAGSPLHF. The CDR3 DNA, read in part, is TGCGCCAGCAGCCTTGCCAAACAGGGGGCAGGTTCACCC.